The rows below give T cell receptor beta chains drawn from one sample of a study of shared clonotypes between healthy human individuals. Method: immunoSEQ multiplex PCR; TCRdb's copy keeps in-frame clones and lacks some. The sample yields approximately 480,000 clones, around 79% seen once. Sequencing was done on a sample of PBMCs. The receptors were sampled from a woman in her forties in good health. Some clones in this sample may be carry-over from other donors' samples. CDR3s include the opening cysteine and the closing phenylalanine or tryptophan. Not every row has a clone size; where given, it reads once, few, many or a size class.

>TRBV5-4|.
CASSFPYGAYNEQFF
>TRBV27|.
CASSRGDSSYEQYF
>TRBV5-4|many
CASSLSTSGSYNEQFF
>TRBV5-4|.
CASSARDRGYEQYF
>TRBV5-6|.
CASTLTSTDTQYF
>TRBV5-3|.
CARSYLGQARSIYGYTF
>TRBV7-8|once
CASSSGQGIYEQYF
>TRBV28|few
CASSKPGQGRAGYTF
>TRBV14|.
CASSRRSNSPLHF
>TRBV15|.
CATSRGGSSYEQYF
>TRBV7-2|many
CASSSNRAGDYNEQFF
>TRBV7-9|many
CASIRAGANTEAFF
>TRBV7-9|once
CASSLALSGRSYNEQFF
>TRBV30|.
CAWSKGSGSYEQYF
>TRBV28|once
CASTIPGGIRYSNQPQHF
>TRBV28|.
CASSFLGRKNEQFF
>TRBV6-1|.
CASSTSGGGPHEQYF
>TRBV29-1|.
CSVSGGTPSYNEQFF
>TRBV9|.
CASSVGAPSLRYYGYTF
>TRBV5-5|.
CASSLSAVTEAFF
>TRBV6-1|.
CASSEGTSFIYEQYF
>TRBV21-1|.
CASTAGATRGNTIYF
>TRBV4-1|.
CASSHPGSDTEAFF
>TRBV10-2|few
CASGRRYEQYF
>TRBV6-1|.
CASSETGPLIDAYGYTF
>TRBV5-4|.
CASREGGRNEQFF
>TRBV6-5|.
CASSQTPYTQYF
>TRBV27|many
CASSPLKSGLSYEQYF
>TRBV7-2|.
CASSPDSGAGEKLFF
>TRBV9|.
CASGLAGGYNEQFF
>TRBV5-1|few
CASSLGQGEQPQHF
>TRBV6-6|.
CASSYSIRGQPQHF
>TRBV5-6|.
CASSIDRVSPLHF
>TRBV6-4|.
CASSDSPGTGTQYF
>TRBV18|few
CASSHTIGQMNTEAFF
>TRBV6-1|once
CASSEANRYYGYTF
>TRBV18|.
CASSPPSLITDTQYF
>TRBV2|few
CASSEAGAVYTEAFF
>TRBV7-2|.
CASSLTLTAFF
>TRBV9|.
CASSVGLAGETQYF
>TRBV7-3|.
CASSSRQGTYNEQFF
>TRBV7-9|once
CASSFSDSNQPQHF
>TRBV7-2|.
CASSPPGTANTEAFF
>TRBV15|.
CATSRVRGLAKKETQYF
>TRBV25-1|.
CASSNPVGTGELFF
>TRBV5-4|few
CASTEGGGSSYNEQFF
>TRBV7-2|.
CASSNPRAGNEQFF
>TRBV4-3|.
CASSQDPASTDTQYF
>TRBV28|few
CASSFTREEAGELFF
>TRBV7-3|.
CASSLKRGDTEAFF
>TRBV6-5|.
CASSLRGPYEQYF
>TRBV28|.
CASRRIQEPPDEQYF
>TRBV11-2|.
CASSWGTGPTYEQYF
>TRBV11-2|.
CASSPQSGANVLTF